These 29 T cell receptor beta chains originate from one sample sequenced in a study of OX40 agonist ivuxolimab in advanced cancers. Assay used: immunoSEQ multiplex PCR; TCRdb lists only in-frame clones, some missing. The sample includes roughly 20,000 clones, 65% to 90% of them seen just once. Sample: CD4+ or CD8+ T cells sorted from blood, taken in a trial of the OX40 agonist ivuxolimab. These receptors came from an adult with an advanced solid tumor such as melanoma, head and neck, liver or kidney cancer.

This rearrangement joins TRBV7-2 to TRBJ2-5, with 11 bases fitting TRBD2. With 5 bases clipped from V and 2 bases from J, the junction kept 7 bases outside the gene matches. This CDR3 contains 16 residues. Germline lookup yields CDR1 SGHTA and CDR2 FQGNSA. Here the CDR3 reads CASSLPSGGWQETQYF. In DNA form, the CDR3 reads TGTGCCAGCAGCCTCCCTAGCGGGGGGTGGCAAGAGACCCAGTACTTC.

This clone was seen a single time. The rearrangement links TRBV19 to TRBJ2-7; D unresolved. V dropped 6 bases and J dropped 6 bases, with 15 bases sitting between them. The CDR3 contains 13 residues. In germline, CDR1 is LNHDA, CDR2 SQIVND (reference sequence). CDR3 sequence reads: CASSPRPHREQYF. The CDR3 region has the DNA TGTGCCAGTAGCCCCCGACCCCACCGCGAGCAGTACTTC.

The chain is built from TRBV7-6 and TRBJ1-1; 7 bases map to TRBD1. Germline CDR1 and CDR2: SGHVS and FNYEAQ. With 3 bases clipped from V and 1 base from J, the junction kept 2 bases outside the gene matches. The CDR3 has 14 amino acids. CDR3 sequence: CASSLQGGNTEAFF. The DNA for the CDR3 is TGTGCCAGCAGCTTGCAGGGGGGGAACACTGAAGCTTTCTTT.

This clone was recorded a few times. V gene TRBV5-4 combines with J gene TRBJ2-7; 7 nucleotides agree with TRBD1. The CDR3 extends over 15 amino acids. The J segment lost 4 bases and the V segment lost 5 bases, leaving 12 bases of the junction unmatched. Germline values: CDR1 SGHNT, CDR2 YYREEE (reference sequence). CDR3 DNA: TGTGCCAGCAGTGTCCCCGGGACAGTACAATACGAGCAGTACTTC. As protein: CASSVPGTVQYEQYF.

As concerns this clone: The junction shows a germline mismatch at one end, possibly a read error. The CDR3 is CAIGESGWGTGETQYF. CDR3 sequence (DNA): TGTGCCATCGGTGAGTCAGGGTGGGGTACAGGAGAGACCCAGTACTTC. The J gene is TRBJ2-5, the V gene TRBV10-3; TRBD1 is a possible D gene (5 bases). The CDR3 is 16 residues long. Germline CDR1 is ENHRY and CDR2 is SYGVKD.

CDR3 DNA: TGTGCCATCAGTGAGTCGCTAGCGGAGAACAATGAGCAGTTCTTC. This sequence encodes CAISESLAENNEQFF. V and J are TRBV10-3 and TRBJ2-1, with TRBD2 identical over 7 bases. From germline, CDR1 is ENHRY and CDR2 SYGVKD. This CDR3 spans 15 amino acids. V lost 0 bases to trimming and J lost 5 bases; unmatched junction nucleotides: 4.

The V call is TRBV5-1, the J call TRBJ2-7, with D hard to call. This CDR3 is built from 16 residues. V gave up 1 base and J gave up 0 bases, with 14 bases separating them. The V gene's germline CDR1 is SGHRS and CDR2 YFSETQ. The CDR3 nucleotides are TGCGCCAGCAGCTTGTTGGCCGTAGGGAACTCCTACGAGCAGTACTTC. Protein product: CASSLLAVGNSYEQYF.

The chain links TRBV2 to TRBJ1-6; 7 nucleotides agree with TRBD1. The CDR3 consists of 15 residues. The trim removed 6 bases at V and 3 bases at J, leaving 5 bases unmatched. Germline CDR1 is SNHLY and CDR2 is FYNNEI. Here the CDR3 reads CASREQGSYNSPLHF. The CDR3 DNA reads TGTGCCAGCAGGGAACAGGGGAGCTATAATTCACCCCTCCACTTT.

The chain has TRBV27 and TRBJ1-5; possible D gene TRBD1, 5 bases. V was trimmed by 3 bases and J by 0 bases, leaving 9 bases between them. The CDR3 extends over 15 amino acids. Germline CDR1 and CDR2: MNHEY and SMNVEV (reference sequence). The CDR3: CASSFRVSSNQPQHF. In DNA form, the CDR3 reads TGTGCCAGCAGTTTCAGGGTTTCTAGCAATCAGCCCCAGCATTTT.

This clone was seen just once. This rearrangement joins TRBV7-8 to TRBJ1-5; 8 nucleotides line up with TRBD1. The CDR3 loop spans 16 amino acids. Germline values: CDR1 SGHVS, CDR2 FQNEAQ. After removal of 5 bases from V and 6 bases from J, the junction contained 12 bases not matched to a gene. Here the CDR3 reads CASSPKRTGNGQPQHF. CDR3 in DNA: TGTGCCAGCAGCCCGAAGCGGACAGGGAACGGTCAGCCCCAGCATTTT.

The chain is built from TRBV11-2 and TRBJ1-5; D ambiguous. The CDR3 consists of 13 residues. Germline assignment: CDR1 SGHAT and CDR2 FQNNGV. V gave up 1 base and J gave up 7 bases, with 8 bases separating them. The CDR3 DNA is TGTGCCAGCAGCTTAGGGTCCGGACAGCCCCAGCATTTT. Its protein product is CASSLGSGQPQHF.

The chain employs TRBV29-1 and TRBJ1-3; D gene ambiguous. Germline-derived CDR1 and CDR2 are SQVTM and ANQGSEA. The CDR3 has 13 residues. V gave up 3 bases and J gave up 2 bases, with 8 bases separating them. The CDR3 loop reads CSVDTGTGNTIYF. The CDR3 DNA sequence: TGCAGCGTTGACACCGGTACTGGAAACACCATATATTTT.

The chain couples TRBV5-5 to TRBJ2-2, with a possible D match to TRBD1 (5 bases). The V gene's germline CDR1 is SGHKS and CDR2 YYEKEE (reference sequence). The CDR3 totals 16 residues. V lost 0 bases, J lost 2 bases, and 11 bases lay in between. The CDR3: CASSLGGRTNTGELFF. The CDR3, as DNA: TGTGCCAGCAGCTTGGGCGGCAGGACAAACACCGGGGAGCTGTTTTTT.

The V call is TRBV18, the J call TRBJ1-2; perhaps TRBD1 as D (6 bases). The V gene's germline CDR1 is KGHSH and CDR2 LQKENI. V gave up 3 bases and J gave up 7 bases, with 21 bases separating them. CDR3 size: 16 residues. CDR3 nucleotide sequence: TGTGCCAGCTCACCCGTCCCGGACAGCGAGGTGGGTGGCTACACCTTC. This codes for CASSPVPDSEVGGYTF.

The genes are TRBV5-5 and TRBJ1-5; perhaps TRBD1 as D (5 bases). Germline CDR1 SGHKS, CDR2 YYEKEE (reference sequence). This CDR3 comprises 15 residues. V shed 0 bases and J shed 5 bases, with 12 bases lying between them. The CDR3 sequence is CASSLAQGRYQPQHF. CDR3 DNA: TGTGCCAGCAGCTTGGCCCAGGGTAGGTATCAGCCCCAGCATTTT.

V gene TRBV18 combines with J gene TRBJ2-6; 7 nucleotides align to TRBD1. The junction had 9 bases not matched to a gene; V was cut back by 3 bases and J by 1 base. The germline V gene has CDR1 KGHSH and CDR2 LQKENI. The CDR3 sequence is 18 residues long. The CDR3 region is CASSPIRQGDSGANVLTF. CDR3 sequence (DNA): TGTGCCAGCTCACCCATTCGACAGGGCGATTCTGGGGCCAACGTCCTGACTTTC.

The rearrangement uses TRBV14 and TRBJ2-2; 10 bases map to TRBD2. V gave up 4 bases and J gave up 4 bases; unmatched junction bases: 6. CDR3 length: 16 amino acids. The germline V gene has CDR1 SGHDN and CDR2 FVKESK. CDR3 amino acids: CASSPQSGGGTGELFF. The CDR3 DNA follows: TGTGCCAGCAGCCCCCAAAGCGGGGGGGGCACCGGGGAGCTGTTTTTT. The whole variable domain, remainder taken from reference TRBV14 and TRBJ2-2, is EAGVTQFPSHSVIEKGQTVTLRCDPISGHDNLYWYRRVMGKEIKFLLHFVKESKQDESGMPNNRFLAERTGGTYSTLKVQPAELEDSGVYFCASSPQSGGGTGELFFGEGSRLTVL.

This clone has a handful of counts. The V gene is TRBV25-1, the J gene TRBJ2-3; the match to TRBD2 covers 8 bases. Germline V lookup: CDR1 MGHDK, CDR2 SYGVNS. V was clipped by 6 bases and J by 4 bases; unmatched bases: 3. The CDR3 contains 13 residues. CDR3 sequence reads: CASSPGGADTQYF. The CDR3 DNA follows: TGTGCCAGCAGCCCGGGGGGGGCAGATACGCAGTATTTT.

The chain uses TRBV5-6 and TRBJ2-5; D ambiguous. V shed 2 bases and J shed 4 bases, with 6 bases lying between them. The germline V gene has CDR1 SGHDT and CDR2 YYEEEE. CDR3 length: 12 residues. CDR3 bases: TGTGCCAGCAGCTTTGGGTCAGAGACCCAGTACTTC. Amino acids: CASSFGSETQYF. Supplemented by reference TRBV5-6 and TRBJ2-5, the full variable domain reads DAGVTQSPTHLIKTRGQQVTLRCSPKSGHDTVSWYQQALGQGPQFIFQYYEEEERQRGNFPDRFSGHQFPNYSSELNVNALLLGDSALYLCASSFGSETQYFGPGTRLLVL.

This chain connects TRBV5-1 to TRBJ2-1; TRBD1 matches at 7 bases. Germline trimming cut 5 bases from V and 5 bases from J; bases unmatched to any gene: 10. The CDR3 totals 15 residues. Germline V gives CDR1 SGHRS, CDR2 YFSETQ. DNA of the CDR3: TGCGCCAGCAGTCCTACAGGGGCCGCCCACAATGAGCAGTTCTTC. This sequence encodes CASSPTGAAHNEQFF.

V is TRBV5-1 and J is TRBJ2-7; 9 bases are a match to TRBD1. The CDR3 has 14 amino acids. Trimming at V came to 4 bases and at J to 6 bases, leaving 8 bases not matched to a gene. Germline CDR1 SGHRS, CDR2 YFSETQ. CDR3 DNA: TGCGCCAGCAGCCGTGCCGGGACAGGGTTCGAGCAGTACTTC. Protein: CASSRAGTGFEQYF.

This chain links TRBV2 with TRBJ2-1; D is undetermined. The germline V and J ends were trimmed by 2 bases and 2 bases, with 10 bases remaining between them. The CDR3 spans 15 residues. CDR1 is SNHLY, CDR2 FYNNEI, per germline. CDR3 nucleotides: TGTGCCAGCAGTGAATCCCTGGCCGCCTACAATGAGCAGTTCTTC. This encodes CASSESLAAYNEQFF.

The chain links TRBV7-9 to TRBJ2-7; TRBD2 is a possible D gene (5 bases). Germline CDR1 and CDR2: SEHNR and FQNEAQ (reference sequence). The CDR3 is made up of 14 amino acids. The V end was cut by 5 bases, the J end by 3 bases, with 14 bases between. CDR3 protein: CASSHAAEDYEQYF. The CDR3, as DNA: TGTGCCAGCAGCCATGCGGCGGAGGACTACGAGCAGTACTTC.

This clone was seen just once. The chain is built from TRBV7-6 and TRBJ1-3, with D unresolved. Germline CDR1 reads SGHVS; CDR2 reads FNYEAQ. With 5 bases removed from V and 0 bases from J, the gap between germline ends came to 11 bases. The CDR3 covers 15 residues. The CDR3 bases are TGTGCCAGCAGCCTTTTGGGTGGCTCTGGAAACACCATATATTTT. Residues: CASSLLGGSGNTIYF.

This clone is a singleton in its sample. The J gene is TRBJ2-1, the V gene TRBV4-3, with 8 bases identical to TRBD2. The CDR3 runs to 16 residues. Germline V gene lookup returns CDR1 LGHNA and CDR2 YSLEER. V lost 0 bases, J lost 4 bases, and 5 bases stayed unmatched. The CDR3 DNA is TGCGCCAGCAGCCAAGAGTTTGGCGGGAGGTACAATGAGCAGTTCTTC. Amino acid sequence: CASSQEFGGRYNEQFF.

V gene TRBV29-1 combines with J gene TRBJ1-4; TRBD1 matches 7 bases. In germline, CDR1 is SQVTM, CDR2 ANQGSEA. The CDR3 spans 12 residues. J lost 7 bases, V lost 7 bases, and 6 bases had no gene match. The chain's CDR3 is CSAQGGGEKLFF. In DNA form, the CDR3 reads TGCAGCGCCCAGGGGGGGGGTGAAAAACTGTTTTTT.

V gene TRBV11-3 combines with J gene TRBJ2-7, with 9 bases fitting TRBD1. This CDR3 has 15 residues. Germline V lookup: CDR1 SGHNT, CDR2 YENEEA. Unmatched junction bases numbered 4, after V lost 1 base and J lost 3 bases. The CDR3 DNA is TGTGCCAGCAGCTTAGGTACAGGGGGCGACTACGAGCAGTACTTC. Amino acid sequence: CASSLGTGGDYEQYF.

This chain joins TRBV5-6 and TRBJ2-5; 7 nucleotides align to TRBD1. Germline V gene sequence: CDR1 SGHDT, CDR2 YYEEEE. The CDR3 covers 14 residues. The V segment lost 2 bases and the J segment 4 bases; nucleotides outside the gene matches: 5. CDR3 DNA: TGTGCCAGCAGCTTACAACAGGGGTTAGAGACCCAGTACTTC. It codes for CASSLQQGLETQYF.

This clone was recorded a few times. The chain employs TRBV29-1 and TRBJ2-2; tentatively, D is TRBD1 (6 bases). Trimming removed 7 bases from V and 0 bases from J, with 12 bases in between. Germline CDR1 reads SQVTM; CDR2 reads ANQGSEA. This CDR3 region has 14 residues. CDR3 loop: CSAATGTNTGELFF. In nucleotides, the CDR3 is TGCAGCGCTGCGACAGGAACGAACACCGGGGAGCTGTTTTTT.